The present TCR beta chain was sequenced within a study of a mutant IDH1 vaccine in newly diagnosed glioma. Details on this clone: The antigen is not known.

Sequencing used immunoSEQ multiplex PCR; TCRdb keeps in-frame clones, though not all of them. The data show 50,000 or so clones, about 88% seen once. Stated time point: week 5, during vaccination. Doses comprised 300 ug of mutant IDH1 20-mer peptide each, plus topical imiquimod. J gave up 7 bases and V 4 bases, and 6 bases lay outside the gene matches. The germline CDR1 and CDR2 sequences are SGHRS and YFSETQ. The CDR3 length is 15 residues. The sequencing used PBMCs, collected from a glioma patient whose treatment included an IDH1 peptide vaccine. The J gene is TRBJ2-2, the V gene TRBV5-1; 11 bases map to TRBD1. The receptor comes from a woman in her 50s with glioma. The CDR3 is CASSAGTGGFGELFF. The CDR3 DNA sequence: TGCGCCAGCAGCGCCGGGACAGGGGGGTTCGGGGAGCTGTTTTTT.